The sequence of this T cell receptor (beta chain) was determined in a study of blood T cell repertoires in COVID-19. Study-level information: Samples representing acute and convalescent COVID-19 were sourced from the United States, Italy and Spain. The analysed material was cDNA or gDNA that came from T cells, B-cell-depleted T cells, or PBMCs.

Per the original methods: Estimation of nucleated cell counts was performed using reference gene primer amplification. Some clones are missing from TCRdb's copy, which holds only in-frame ones; the method was immunoSEQ multiplex PCR. The V and J calls and the clone size are those of that table, but D and trimming were determined from the DNA. The sample shows hundreds of thousands of clones, under 90% of them seen only once. The CDR3 totals 15 residues. After removal of 5 bases from V and 2 bases from J, the junction contained 5 bases not matched to a gene. The germline V gene encodes CDR1 SGHVS and CDR2 FQNEAQ.

The sequenced sample consisted of peripheral blood. The rearrangement uses TRBV7-8 and TRBJ2-1; 8 bases align to TRBD1. The sequence was collected from a woman of 80 years or more with active or convalescent COVID-19. Here the CDR3 DNA reads TGTGCCAGCAGCCGAGGACAGGGAACCTACAATGAGCAGTTCTTC. Translated: CASSRGQGTYNEQFF.